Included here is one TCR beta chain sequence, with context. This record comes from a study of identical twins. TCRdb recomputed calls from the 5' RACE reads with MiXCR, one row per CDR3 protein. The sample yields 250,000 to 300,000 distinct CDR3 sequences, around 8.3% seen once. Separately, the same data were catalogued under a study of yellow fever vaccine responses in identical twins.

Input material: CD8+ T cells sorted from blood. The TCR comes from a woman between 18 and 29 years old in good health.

The CDR3: CSADPASSGSDEQFF. The CDR3 region has the DNA TGCAGTGCCGACCCGGCGAGTAGCGGGAGTGATGAGCAGTTCTTC. The genes are TRBV20-1 and TRBJ2-1; TRBD2 agrees at 9 bases. The CDR3 extends over 15 amino acids. Germline V gives CDR1 DFQATT, CDR2 SNEGSKA (reference sequence). V shed 6 bases and J 8 bases; nucleotides not matched to a gene: 14.